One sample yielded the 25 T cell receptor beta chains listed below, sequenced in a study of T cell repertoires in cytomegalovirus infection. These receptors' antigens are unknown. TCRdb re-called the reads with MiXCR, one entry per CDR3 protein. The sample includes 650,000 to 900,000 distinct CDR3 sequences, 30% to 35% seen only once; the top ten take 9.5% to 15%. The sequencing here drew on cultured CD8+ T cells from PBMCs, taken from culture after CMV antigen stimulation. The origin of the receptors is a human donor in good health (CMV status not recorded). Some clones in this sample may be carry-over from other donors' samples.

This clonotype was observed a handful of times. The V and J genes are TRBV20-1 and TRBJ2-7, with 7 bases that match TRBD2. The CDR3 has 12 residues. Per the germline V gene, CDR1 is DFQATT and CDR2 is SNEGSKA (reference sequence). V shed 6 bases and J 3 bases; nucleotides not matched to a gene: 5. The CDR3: CSAAGGGYEQYF. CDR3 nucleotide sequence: TGCAGTGCCGCGGGCGGGGGCTACGAGCAGTACTTC.

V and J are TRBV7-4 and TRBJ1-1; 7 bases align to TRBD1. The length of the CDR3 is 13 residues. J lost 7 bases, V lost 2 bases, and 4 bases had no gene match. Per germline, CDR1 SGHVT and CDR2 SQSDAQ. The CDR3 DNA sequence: TGTGCCAGCAGCTTACCGGGACAGAATGAAGCTTTCTTT. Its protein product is CASSLPGQNEAFF.

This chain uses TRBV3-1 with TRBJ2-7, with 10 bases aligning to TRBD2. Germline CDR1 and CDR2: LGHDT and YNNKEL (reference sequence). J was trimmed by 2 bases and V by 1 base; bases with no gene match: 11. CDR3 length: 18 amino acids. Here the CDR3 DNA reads TGTGCCAGCAGCCAAGGTGTGGTCGGGCTAGCGGGGGCCTACGAGCAGTACGTC. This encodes CASSQGVVGLAGAYEQYV.

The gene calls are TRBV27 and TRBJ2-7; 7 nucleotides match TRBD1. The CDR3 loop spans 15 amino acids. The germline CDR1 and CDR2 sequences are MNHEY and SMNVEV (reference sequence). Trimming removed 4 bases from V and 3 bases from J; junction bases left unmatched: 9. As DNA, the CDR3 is TGTGCCAGCAGTTGGCGACAGGGTGTGGACTACGAGCAGTACTTC. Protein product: CASSWRQGVDYEQYF.

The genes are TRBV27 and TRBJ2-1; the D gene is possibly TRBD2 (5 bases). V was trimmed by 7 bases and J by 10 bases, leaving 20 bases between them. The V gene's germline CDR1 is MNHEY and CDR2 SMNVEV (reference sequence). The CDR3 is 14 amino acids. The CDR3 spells CASTPGADGREQFF. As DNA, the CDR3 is TGTGCCAGCACCCCCGGAGCGGACGGGCGGGAGCAGTTCTTC.

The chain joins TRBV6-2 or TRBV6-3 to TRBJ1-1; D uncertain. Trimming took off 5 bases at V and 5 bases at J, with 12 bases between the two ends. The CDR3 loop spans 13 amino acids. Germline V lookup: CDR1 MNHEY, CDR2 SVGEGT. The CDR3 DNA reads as TGTGCCAGCAGTCGCCAGTTTGGGACTGAAGCTTTCTTT. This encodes CASSRQFGTEAFF.

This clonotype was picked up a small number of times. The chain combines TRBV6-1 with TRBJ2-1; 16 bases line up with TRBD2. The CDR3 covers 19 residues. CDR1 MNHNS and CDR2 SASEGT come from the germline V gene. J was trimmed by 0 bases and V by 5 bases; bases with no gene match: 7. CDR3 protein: CASSLLGLAGGPSYNEQFF. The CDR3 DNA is TGTGCCAGCAGTCTCCTGGGACTAGCGGGGGGGCCCTCCTACAATGAGCAGTTCTTC.

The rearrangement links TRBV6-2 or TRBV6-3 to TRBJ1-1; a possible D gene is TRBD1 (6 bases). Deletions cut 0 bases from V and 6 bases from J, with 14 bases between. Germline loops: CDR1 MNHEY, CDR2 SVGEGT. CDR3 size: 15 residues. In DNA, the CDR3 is TGTGCCAGCAGTTACTCATCGGAGGGGGTACCTGAAGCTTTCTTT. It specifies CASSYSSEGVPEAFF.

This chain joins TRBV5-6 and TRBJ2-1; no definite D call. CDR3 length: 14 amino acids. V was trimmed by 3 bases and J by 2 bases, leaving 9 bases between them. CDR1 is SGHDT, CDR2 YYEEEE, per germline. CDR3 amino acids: CASSYGLPYNEQFF. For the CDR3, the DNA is TGTGCCAGCAGCTACGGTCTACCCTACAATGAGCAGTTCTTC.

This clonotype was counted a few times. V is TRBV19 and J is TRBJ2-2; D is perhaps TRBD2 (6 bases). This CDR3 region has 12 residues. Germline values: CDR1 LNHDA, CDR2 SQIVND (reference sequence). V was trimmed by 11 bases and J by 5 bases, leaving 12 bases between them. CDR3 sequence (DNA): TGTGCCGGAATAGCGGAAACCGGGGAGCTGTTTTTT. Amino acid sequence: CAGIAETGELFF.

CDR3 nucleotides: TGTGCCAGCAGCTTAAGAACAGGGAGGGAGCAGTACGTC. This encodes CASSLRTGREQYV. J is TRBJ2-7 and V is TRBV7-6, with D possibly called TRBD1 or TRBD2 (6 bases each). The V gene lost 2 bases and the J gene lost 7 bases, with 12 bases spanning the gap. The CDR3 extends over 13 amino acids. Germline loops: CDR1 SGHVS, CDR2 FNYEAQ.

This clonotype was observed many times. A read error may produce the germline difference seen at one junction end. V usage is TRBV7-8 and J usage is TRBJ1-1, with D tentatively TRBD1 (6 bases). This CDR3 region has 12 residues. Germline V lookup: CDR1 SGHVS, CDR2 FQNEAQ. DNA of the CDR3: TGTGCCAGCACCTTAGGGGGGACTGAAGCTTTCTTT. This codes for CASTLGGTEAFF.

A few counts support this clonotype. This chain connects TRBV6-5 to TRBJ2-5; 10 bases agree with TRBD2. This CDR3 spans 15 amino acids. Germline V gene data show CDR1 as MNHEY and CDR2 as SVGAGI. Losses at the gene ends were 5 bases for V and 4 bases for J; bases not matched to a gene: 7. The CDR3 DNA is TGTGCCAGCAGTCATACTAGCGGGGCGGGAGAGACCCAGTACTTC. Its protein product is CASSHTSGAGETQYF.

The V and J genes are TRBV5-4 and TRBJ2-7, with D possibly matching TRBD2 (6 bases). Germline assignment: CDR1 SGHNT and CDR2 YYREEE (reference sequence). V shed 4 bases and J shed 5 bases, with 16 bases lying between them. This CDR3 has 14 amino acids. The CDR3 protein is CASSPGGGVHEQYV. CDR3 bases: TGTGCCAGCAGCCCCGGGGGTGGGGTTCACGAGCAGTACGTC.

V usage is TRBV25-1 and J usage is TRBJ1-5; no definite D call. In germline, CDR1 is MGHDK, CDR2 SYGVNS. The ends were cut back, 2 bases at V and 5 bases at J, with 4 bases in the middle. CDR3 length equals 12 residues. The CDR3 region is CASSETYQPQHF. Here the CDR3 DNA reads TGTGCCAGCAGTGAAACCTATCAGCCCCAGCATTTT. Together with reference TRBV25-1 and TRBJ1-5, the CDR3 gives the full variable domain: EADIYQTPRYLVIGTGKKITLECSQTMGHDKMYWYQQDPGMELHLIHYSYGVNSTEKGDLSSESTVSRIRTEHFPLTLESARPSHTSQYLCASSETYQPQHFGDGTRLSIL.

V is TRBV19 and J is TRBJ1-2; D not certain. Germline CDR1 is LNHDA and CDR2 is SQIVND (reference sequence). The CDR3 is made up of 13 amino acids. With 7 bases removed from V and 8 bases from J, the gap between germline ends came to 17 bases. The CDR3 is CASTASGSRGYTF. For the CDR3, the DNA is TGTGCCAGTACAGCATCCGGAAGTAGAGGCTACACCTTC.

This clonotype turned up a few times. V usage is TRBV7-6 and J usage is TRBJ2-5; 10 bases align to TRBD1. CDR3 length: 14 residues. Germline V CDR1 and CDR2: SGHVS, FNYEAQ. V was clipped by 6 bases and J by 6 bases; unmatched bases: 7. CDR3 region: CASSFGTGVQTQYF. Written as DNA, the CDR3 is TGTGCCAGCAGTTTTGGGACAGGGGTCCAGACCCAGTACTTC.

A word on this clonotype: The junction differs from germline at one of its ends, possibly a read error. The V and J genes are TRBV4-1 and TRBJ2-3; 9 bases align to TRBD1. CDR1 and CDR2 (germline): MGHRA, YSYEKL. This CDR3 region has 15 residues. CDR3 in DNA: TGTGCCAGCAGCCTTGACAGACAGGGGGTGGATACGCAGTATTTT. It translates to CASSLDRQGVDTQYF.

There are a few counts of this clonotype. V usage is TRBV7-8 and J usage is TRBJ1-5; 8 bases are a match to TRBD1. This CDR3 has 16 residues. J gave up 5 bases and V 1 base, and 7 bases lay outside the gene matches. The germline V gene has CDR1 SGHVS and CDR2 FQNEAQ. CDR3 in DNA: TGTGCCAGCAGCTTAGTCCAGGACAGGGTTGATCAGCCCCAGCATTTT. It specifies CASSLVQDRVDQPQHF.

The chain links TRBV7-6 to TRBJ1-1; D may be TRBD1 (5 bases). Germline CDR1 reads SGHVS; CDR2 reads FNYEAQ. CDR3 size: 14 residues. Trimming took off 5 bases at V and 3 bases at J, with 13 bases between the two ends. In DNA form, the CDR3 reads TGTGCCAGCAGCCAAAGGGCGGGGGACACTGAAGCTTTCTTT. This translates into CASSQRAGDTEAFF.

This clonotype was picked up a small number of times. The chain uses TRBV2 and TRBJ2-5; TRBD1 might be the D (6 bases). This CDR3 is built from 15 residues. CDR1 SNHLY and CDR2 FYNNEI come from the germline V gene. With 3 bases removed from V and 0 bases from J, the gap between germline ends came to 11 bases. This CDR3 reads CASSEGQTYQETQYF. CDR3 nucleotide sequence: TGTGCCAGCAGTGAGGGACAAACGTACCAAGAGACCCAGTACTTC.

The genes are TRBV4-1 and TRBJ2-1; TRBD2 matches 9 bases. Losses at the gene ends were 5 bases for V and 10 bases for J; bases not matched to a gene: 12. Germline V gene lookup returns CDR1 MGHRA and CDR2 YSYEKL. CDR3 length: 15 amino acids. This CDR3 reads CASSVPGTSRPEQFF. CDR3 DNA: TGCGCCAGCAGCGTTCCCGGGACTAGCCGACCGGAGCAGTTCTTC.

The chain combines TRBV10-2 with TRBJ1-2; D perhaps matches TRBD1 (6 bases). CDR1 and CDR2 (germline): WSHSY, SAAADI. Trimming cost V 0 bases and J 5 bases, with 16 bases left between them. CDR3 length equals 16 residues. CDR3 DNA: TGCGCCAGCAGTGAGTCGACTCTCTGGGGGGCGTATGGCTACACCTTC. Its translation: CASSESTLWGAYGYTF.

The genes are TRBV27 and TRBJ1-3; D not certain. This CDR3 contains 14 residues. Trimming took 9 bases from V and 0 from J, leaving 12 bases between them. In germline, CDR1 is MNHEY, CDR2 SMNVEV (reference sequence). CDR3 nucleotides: TGTGCCAGTAGAACCCTGAGCTCTGGAAACACCATATATTTT. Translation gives CASRTLSSGNTIYF.

CDR3 amino acids: CASSFGASGGYNEQFF. Here the CDR3 DNA reads TGTGCCAGCAGTTTCGGTGCTAGCGGGGGGTACAATGAGCAGTTCTTC. The chain carries TRBV27 and TRBJ2-1; TRBD2 agrees at 11 bases. This CDR3 contains 16 residues. Germline lookup yields CDR1 MNHEY and CDR2 SMNVEV (reference sequence). V lost 3 bases and J lost 4; bases outside the gene matches: 5.